The present T cell receptor beta chain was sequenced within a study of T cell responses to AZD1222 COVID-19 vaccine. Across the whole study: Recipients boosted at about 4 weeks or about 12 weeks are pooled. Overall study findings and caveats: The span of vaccine-associated CD4 TCRs extended across spike, with dominance at 160-218 and 743-854. Clonal diversity was possibly underestimated, and white British individuals and females predominated among donors.

V shed 6 bases, J shed 4 bases, and the junction held 14 bases outside the gene matches. CDR1 and CDR2 (germline): MNHEY, SMNVEV (reference sequence). This CDR3 region has 18 residues. The method was immunoSEQ multiplex PCR; TCRdb's version includes in-frame clones alone and lacks a portion of them. This sample carries 130,000 to 150,000 clones, 90% of them seen once, and the ten largest clones take 3.4%. Concerning this clone: Its antigen is not known.

The chain has TRBV27 and TRBJ2-2, with TRBD1 matching over 10 bases. Sequencing was performed on peripheral blood, taken on day 0 of AZD1222 vaccination. The receptor was isolated from an adult in good health. CDR3 nucleotide sequence: TGTGCCAGCAGGACGGACAGGGGGAAGAACCCCGTCACCGGGGAGCTGTTTTTT. Amino acids: CASRTDRGKNPVTGELFF.